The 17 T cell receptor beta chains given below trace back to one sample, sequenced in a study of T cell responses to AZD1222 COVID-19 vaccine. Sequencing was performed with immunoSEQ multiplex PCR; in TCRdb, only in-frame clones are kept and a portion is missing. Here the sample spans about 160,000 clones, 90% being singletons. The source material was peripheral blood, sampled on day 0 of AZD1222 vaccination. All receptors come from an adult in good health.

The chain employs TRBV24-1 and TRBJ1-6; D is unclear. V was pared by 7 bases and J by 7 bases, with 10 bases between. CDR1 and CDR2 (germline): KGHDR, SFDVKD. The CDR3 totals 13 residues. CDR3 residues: CATRLTANSPLHF. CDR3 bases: TGTGCCACCAGACTTACAGCGAATTCACCCCTCCACTTT.

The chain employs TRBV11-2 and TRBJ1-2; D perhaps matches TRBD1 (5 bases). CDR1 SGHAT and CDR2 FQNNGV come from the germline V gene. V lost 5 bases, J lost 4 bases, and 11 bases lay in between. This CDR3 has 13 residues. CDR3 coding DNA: TGTGCCAGCAGCCCTAACGGGGGCTATGGCTACACCTTC. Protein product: CASSPNGGYGYTF.

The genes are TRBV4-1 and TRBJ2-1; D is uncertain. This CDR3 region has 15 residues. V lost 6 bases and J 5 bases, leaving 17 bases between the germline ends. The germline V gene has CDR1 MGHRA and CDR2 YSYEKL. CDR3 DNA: TGCGCCAGCAGTCCTACATCGGCCCCGAACAATGAGCAGTTCTTC. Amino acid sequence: CASSPTSAPNNEQFF.

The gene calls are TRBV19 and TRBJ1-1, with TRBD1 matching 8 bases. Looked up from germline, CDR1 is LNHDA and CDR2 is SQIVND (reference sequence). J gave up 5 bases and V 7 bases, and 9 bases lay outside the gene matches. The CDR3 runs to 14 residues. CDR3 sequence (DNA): TGTGCCAGTAATCCGACAGGGGAGAGGACTGAAGCTTTCTTT. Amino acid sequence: CASNPTGERTEAFF.

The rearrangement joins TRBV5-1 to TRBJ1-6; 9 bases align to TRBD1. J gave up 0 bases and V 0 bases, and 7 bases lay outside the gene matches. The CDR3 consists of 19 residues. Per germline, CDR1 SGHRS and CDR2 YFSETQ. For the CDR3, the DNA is TGCGCCAGCAGCTTGGTACAGGGGGCCTGGAGCTCCTATAATTCACCCCTCCACTTT. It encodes CASSLVQGAWSSYNSPLHF.

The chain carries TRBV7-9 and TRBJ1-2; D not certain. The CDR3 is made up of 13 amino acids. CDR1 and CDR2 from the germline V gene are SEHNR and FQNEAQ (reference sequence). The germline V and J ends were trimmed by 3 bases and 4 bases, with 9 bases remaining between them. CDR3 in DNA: TGTGCCAGCAGCTTGGGAGTTGGCTATGGCTACACCTTC. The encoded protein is CASSLGVGYGYTF.

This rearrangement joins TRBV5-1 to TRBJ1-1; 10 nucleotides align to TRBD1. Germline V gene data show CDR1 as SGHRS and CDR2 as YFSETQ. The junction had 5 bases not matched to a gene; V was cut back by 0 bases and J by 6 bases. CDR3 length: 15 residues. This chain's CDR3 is CASSLAATGGAEAFF. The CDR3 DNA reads TGCGCCAGCAGCTTGGCGGCGACAGGGGGCGCTGAAGCTTTCTTT.

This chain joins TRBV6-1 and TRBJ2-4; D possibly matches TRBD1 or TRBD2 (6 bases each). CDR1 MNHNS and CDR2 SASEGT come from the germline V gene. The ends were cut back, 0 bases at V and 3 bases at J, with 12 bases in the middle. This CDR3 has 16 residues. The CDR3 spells CASSEAPEGHKNIQYF. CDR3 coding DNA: TGTGCCAGCAGTGAAGCGCCGGAGGGACACAAAAACATTCAGTACTTC.

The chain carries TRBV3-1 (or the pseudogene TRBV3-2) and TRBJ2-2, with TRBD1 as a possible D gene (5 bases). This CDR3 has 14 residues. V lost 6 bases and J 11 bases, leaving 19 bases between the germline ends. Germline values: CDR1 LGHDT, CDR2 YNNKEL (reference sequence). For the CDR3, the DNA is TGTGCCAGCAGTTACAACCAGGGTGGGCCCGAGCTGTTTTTT. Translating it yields CASSYNQGGPELFF.

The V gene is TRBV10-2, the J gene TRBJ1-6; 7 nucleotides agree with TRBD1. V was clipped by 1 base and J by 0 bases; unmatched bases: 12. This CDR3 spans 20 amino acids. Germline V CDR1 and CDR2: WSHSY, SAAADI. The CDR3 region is CASSELNSGGLSSYNSPLHF. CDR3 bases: TGCGCCAGCAGTGAGTTGAACTCAGGGGGACTGAGCTCCTATAATTCACCCCTCCACTTT.

In DNA form, the CDR3 reads TGTGCCAGCTCACCACCCCCGGCAGGAGGGACTGAAGCTTTCTTT. Its protein is CASSPPPAGGTEAFF. The chain has TRBV18 and TRBJ1-1; no definite D call. The CDR3 contains 15 residues. V shed 0 bases and J shed 5 bases, with 13 bases lying between them. Germline V gives CDR1 KGHSH, CDR2 LQKENI.

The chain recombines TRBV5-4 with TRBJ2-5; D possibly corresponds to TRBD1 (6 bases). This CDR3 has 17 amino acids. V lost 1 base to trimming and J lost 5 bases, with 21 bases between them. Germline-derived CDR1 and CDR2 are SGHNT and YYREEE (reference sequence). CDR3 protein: CASSLSGTPGHRETQYF. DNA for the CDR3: TGTGCCAGCAGCTTGTCCGGGACCCCGGGACACCGGGAGACCCAGTACTTC.

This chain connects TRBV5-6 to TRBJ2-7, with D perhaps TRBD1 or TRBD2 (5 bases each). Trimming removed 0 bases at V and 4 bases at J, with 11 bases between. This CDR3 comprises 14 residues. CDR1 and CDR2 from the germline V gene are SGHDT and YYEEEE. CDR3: CASSLEGSGYEQYF. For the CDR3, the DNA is TGTGCCAGCAGCTTGGAGGGGTCGGGGTACGAGCAGTACTTC.

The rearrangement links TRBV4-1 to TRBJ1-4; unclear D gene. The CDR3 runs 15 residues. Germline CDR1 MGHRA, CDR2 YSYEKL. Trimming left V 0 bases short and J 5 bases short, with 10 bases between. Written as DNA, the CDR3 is TGCGCCAGCAGCCAAGATCGGGCAGTCAATGAAAAACTGTTTTTT. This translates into CASSQDRAVNEKLFF.

The CDR3, as DNA: TGTGCCAGCTCACCACAATCCTACCTGGACAAAGATGGCTACACCTTC. The encoded protein is CASSPQSYLDKDGYTF. V usage is TRBV18 and J usage is TRBJ1-2, with D tentatively TRBD1 (5 bases). Trimming pared 1 base from V and 6 bases from J, leaving 18 bases between. CDR1 is KGHSH and CDR2 is LQKENI in the germline V gene. The CDR3 runs to 16 residues.

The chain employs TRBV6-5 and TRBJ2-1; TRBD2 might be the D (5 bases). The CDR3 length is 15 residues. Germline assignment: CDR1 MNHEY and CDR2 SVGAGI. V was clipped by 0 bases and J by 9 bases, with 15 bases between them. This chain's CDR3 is CASSYSASPKGEQFF. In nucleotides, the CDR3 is TGTGCCAGCAGTTACTCGGCTAGCCCCAAAGGTGAGCAGTTCTTC.

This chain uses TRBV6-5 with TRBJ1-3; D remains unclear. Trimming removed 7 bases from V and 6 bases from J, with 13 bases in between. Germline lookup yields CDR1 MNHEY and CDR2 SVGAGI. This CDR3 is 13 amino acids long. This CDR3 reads CASTPFVENTIYF. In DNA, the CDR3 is TGTGCCAGCACCCCCTTCGTCGAAAACACCATATATTTT.